This T cell receptor (beta chain) appears in the sequencing data of a study of neurological immune-mediated disorders. In regard to this clonotype: Its antigen is unknown.

Germline CDR1 DFQATT, CDR2 SNEGSKA (reference sequence). With 0 bases clipped from V and 4 bases from J, the junction kept 1 base outside the gene matches. The CDR3 is made up of 15 amino acids. A 10-nucleotide random UMI tagged transcripts in template-switch 5'RACE cDNA synthesis. Every sequencing run generated over 160 million TCR-beta sequences from 15-18 subjects. A single record per CDR3 protein comes from TCRdb applying MiXCR to the 5' RACE reads. Of under 70,000 distinct CDR3 sequences detected, 4% to 6% appear once; the ten largest clones hold roughly 2.8%. Where libraries were unsorted, they were derived from 2 million PBMCs stored at -80 degrees C. Findings of the study overall: Levels of TCR clonal expansion peaked in HTLV-1-associated myelopathy and reached their lowest in multiple sclerosis, under those of healthy controls.

Sequencing input: PBMCs. This receptor was identified in a woman aged 25 to 39 with multiple sclerosis. V gene TRBV20-1 combines with J gene TRBJ2-5, with 14 bases fitting TRBD2. CDR3 in amino acids: CSAREGTSGGETQYF. Written as DNA, the CDR3 is TGCAGTGCTAGAGAGGGGACTAGCGGGGGAGAGACCCAGTACTTC.